Below, 10 T cell receptor beta chains from the same sample are listed, as sequenced in a study of monozygotic twins with inflammatory bowel disease. From the 5' RACE reads, TCRdb lists one entry per CDR3 protein and no DNA. In all, the sample yields nearly 450,000 distinct CDR3 sequences. The sequencing sample was made of blood. These receptors were taken from a human donor with ulcerative colitis or Crohn's disease, or a healthy co-twin of an affected twin (not recorded which).

This chain joins TRBV29-1 and TRBJ1-1. CDR3 size: 12 residues. CDR1 is SQVTM and CDR2 is ANQGSEA in the germline V gene. The CDR3: CSVVEPNTEAFF.

The chain combines TRBV18 with TRBJ2-3. This CDR3 has 15 amino acids. Germline V CDR1 and CDR2: KGHSH, LQKENI. The CDR3 sequence: CASSLGWEKRDTQYF.

The chain combines TRBV21-1 with TRBJ2-7; the TRBD2 assignment by TCRdb is unverifiable without DNA. TRBV21-1 is shown as a pseudogene. This CDR3 has 15 amino acids. The CDR3 region is CASLPTRGSEYEQYF.

The chain recombines TRBV11-2 with TRBJ2-7; TCRdb reports TRBD1, a call that lacks DNA to check it against. Germline assignment: CDR1 SGHAT and CDR2 FQNNGV. This CDR3 region has 14 residues. The chain's CDR3 is CASSPRARLEEQYF.

The rearrangement links TRBV9 to TRBJ2-3; the TCRdb call, TRBD1, lacks DNA for checking. The length of the CDR3 is 13 residues. Germline V lookup: CDR1 SGDLS, CDR2 YYNGEE. The CDR3: CASSIQGWDTQYF. Full variable domain (remainder filled in from reference TRBV9 and TRBJ2-3): DSGVTQTPKHLITATGQRVTLRCSPRSGDLSVYWYQQSLDQGLQFLIQYYNGEERAKGNILERFSAQQFPDLHSELNLSSLELGDSALYFCASSIQGWDTQYFGPGTRLTVL.

The chain uses TRBV7-2 and TRBJ2-2; TCRdb's assignment of TRBD1 cannot be checked, as there is no DNA. CDR1 is SGHTA and CDR2 is FQGNSA in the germline V gene. The CDR3 is 15 amino acids. The CDR3 loop reads CASSPNRLDLGELFF.

V gene TRBV5-1 combines with J gene TRBJ2-2. Germline V gene lookup returns CDR1 SGHRS and CDR2 YFSETQ. The CDR3 totals 16 residues. The CDR3 loop reads CASSLGLARISGELFF.

V usage is TRBV7-3 and J usage is TRBJ2-1; TCRdb selects TRBD1, and the lack of DNA leaves this call unchecked. The CDR3 is 15 amino acids. The germline V gene has CDR1 SGHTA and CDR2 FQGTGA. The CDR3 here is CASSPGQGIPNEQFF. Full variable domain (rest looked up from reference TRBV7-3 and TRBJ2-1): GAGVSQTPSNKVTEKGKYVELRCDPISGHTALYWYRQSLGQGPEFLIYFQGTGAADDSGLPNDRFFAVRPEGSVSTLKIQRTERGDSAVYLCASSPGQGIPNEQFFGPGTRLTVL.

This chain links TRBV7-9 with TRBJ2-7; as DNA is missing, the TRBD1 call by TCRdb cannot be tested. Germline V lookup: CDR1 SEHNR, CDR2 FQNEAQ (reference sequence). The CDR3 covers 15 residues. The CDR3 sequence: CASSLRTGQVIEQYF.

The chain couples TRBV5-1 to TRBJ2-5; the TRBD2 assignment by TCRdb is unverifiable without DNA. Germline V gene sequence: CDR1 SGHRS, CDR2 YFSETQ. CDR3 size: 15 residues. The CDR3 sequence: CASSLAGGEVGTQYF.